Listed below are T cell receptor beta chains from one sample, sequenced in a study of blood T cell repertoires in COVID-19. TCRdb keeps only in-frame clones here, not all; method: immunoSEQ multiplex PCR. The sample contains a few hundred thousand clones, approximately 90% of which appear only once. Specimen: peripheral blood. All receptors come from a woman in her thirties or forties with acute or convalescent COVID-19. Both conserved end residues are part of each CDR3. A D gene is named only where the DNA matches it firmly. Clone size, where shown, is once, few, many, or a class for clones that have expanded.

clone size: NA
D gene: NA
J gene: TRBJ2-2
V gene: TRBV24-1
CDR3 DNA: TGTGCCACCAGTGTAGCGTTGCACCTGTCAGAGCTGTTTTTT
CDR3 protein: CATSVALHLSELFF

clone size: NA
D gene: NA
J gene: TRBJ2-3
V gene: TRBV11-3
CDR3 DNA: TGTGCCAGCAGCTTTGACAGAGATACGCAGTATTTT
CDR3 protein: CASSFDRDTQYF

clone size: NA
D gene: NA
J gene: TRBJ1-2
V gene: TRBV6-1
CDR3 DNA: TGTGCCAGCAGTGAACGGGGGGCTTACTATGGCTACACCTTC
CDR3 protein: CASSERGAYYGYTF

clone size: once
D gene: TRBD2
J gene: TRBJ2-5
V gene: TRBV15
CDR3 DNA: TGTGCCACCAGCAGAGGCCCCCTGTCTAGCGGAAGTAAGGAGACCCAGTACTTC
CDR3 protein: CATSRGPLSSGSKETQYF

clone size: NA
D gene: NA
J gene: TRBJ1-6
V gene: TRBV6-1
CDR3 DNA: TGTGCCAGCAGTGAGTCGGGTGGTAATTCACCCCTCCACTTT
CDR3 protein: CASSESGGNSPLHF

clone size: once
D gene: NA
J gene: TRBJ2-1
V gene: TRBV4-1
CDR3 DNA: TGCGCCAGCAGCCAATTCCCCCGGGGTTCAGCCTACAATGAGCAGTTCTTC
CDR3 protein: CASSQFPRGSAYNEQFF

clone size: NA
D gene: NA
J gene: TRBJ2-3
V gene: TRBV27
CDR3 DNA: TGTGCCAGCAGTTTAACGGGTAGCACAGATACGCAGTATTTT
CDR3 protein: CASSLTGSTDTQYF

clone size: once
D gene: NA
J gene: TRBJ1-2
V gene: TRBV19
CDR3 DNA: TGTGCCAGTAGTGACATCGGGGGGTTCGTGGCTGGCTACACCTTC
CDR3 protein: CASSDIGGFVAGYTF

clone size: NA
D gene: TRBD1
J gene: TRBJ1-2
V gene: TRBV6-5
CDR3 DNA: TGTGCCAGCAGCGGACAGGGAAGAGGTGGCTACACCTTC
CDR3 protein: CASSGQGRGGYTF

clone size: NA
D gene: NA
J gene: TRBJ1-1
V gene: TRBV11-2
CDR3 DNA: TGTGCCAGCAGACCTCTCCAGGGGCGTGGTGACACTGAAGCTTTCTTT
CDR3 protein: CASRPLQGRGDTEAFF

clone size: NA
D gene: TRBD2
J gene: TRBJ2-2
V gene: TRBV19
CDR3 DNA: TGTGCCAGTAGTTCTGGCGGGGGGTACACCGGGGAGCTGTTTTTT
CDR3 protein: CASSSGGGYTGELFF

clone size: once
D gene: NA
J gene: TRBJ1-4
V gene: TRBV20-1
CDR3 DNA: TGCAGTGCTAGTGCCGGGGAGGAAGTAGGAAAACTGTTTTTT
CDR3 protein: CSASAGEEVGKLFF

clone size: NA
D gene: NA
J gene: TRBJ1-3
V gene: TRBV7-9
CDR3 DNA: TGTGCCAGCAGCTACCGAGTCGGTTCCGAAAATTTT
CDR3 protein: CASSYRVGSENF

clone size: NA
D gene: NA
J gene: TRBJ1-2
V gene: TRBV7-2
CDR3 DNA: TGTGCCAGCAGCCCGGCCCGGGCCCAGGGGATCTATGGCTACACCTTC
CDR3 protein: CASSPARAQGIYGYTF

clone size: NA
D gene: TRBD1
J gene: TRBJ2-1
V gene: TRBV10-3
CDR3 DNA: TGTGCCATCAGGCCCGGGACAGGGGAAAACAGATTTCAGGATGAGCAGTTCTTC
CDR3 protein: CAIRPGTGENRFQDEQFF

clone size: once
D gene: NA
J gene: TRBJ1-6
V gene: TRBV12-3/TRBV12-4
CDR3 DNA: TGTGCCAGCAGTCGCGACAGTAATTCACCCCTCCACTTT
CDR3 protein: CASSRDSNSPLHF

clone size: NA
D gene: TRBD1
J gene: TRBJ2-3
V gene: TRBV5-1
CDR3 DNA: TGCGCCAGCAGCTTGAGGGGACAGGGACGCTCTAGCACAGATACGCAGTATTTT
CDR3 protein: CASSLRGQGRSSTDTQYF

clone size: NA
D gene: NA
J gene: TRBJ2-5
V gene: TRBV11-2
CDR3 DNA: TGTGCCAGCAGCTTAGATTGGGGGGGGCTAGAGACCCAGTACTTC
CDR3 protein: CASSLDWGGLETQYF

clone size: NA
D gene: TRBD2
J gene: TRBJ2-3
V gene: TRBV5-4
CDR3 DNA: TGTGCCAGCAGCCCCGGGACTAGAGGACCTAGCACAGATACGCAGTATTTT
CDR3 protein: CASSPGTRGPSTDTQYF

clone size: NA
D gene: TRBD1
J gene: TRBJ1-1
V gene: TRBV12-3/TRBV12-4
CDR3 DNA: TGTGCCAGCAGTTTCAGCTGGGACAGAAGCTTT
CDR3 protein: CASSFSWDRSF

clone size: NA
D gene: TRBD1
J gene: TRBJ2-5
V gene: TRBV7-9
CDR3 DNA: TGTGCCAGCAGCTCCCGGGACAGGGCCTACCAAGAGACCCAGTACTTC
CDR3 protein: CASSSRDRAYQETQYF

clone size: NA
D gene: TRBD2
J gene: TRBJ2-4
V gene: TRBV6-5
CDR3 DNA: TGTGCCAGCAGTTTTGCGGGGGGAAACATTCAGTACTTC
CDR3 protein: CASSFAGGNIQYF

clone size: few
D gene: NA
J gene: TRBJ1-1
V gene: TRBV7-3
CDR3 DNA: TGTGCCAGCAGCGGCGGCGGTGAAGCTTTCTTT
CDR3 protein: CASSGGGEAFF

clone size: NA
D gene: NA
J gene: TRBJ1-2
V gene: TRBV18
CDR3 DNA: TGTGCCAGCTCAGAACAGGGTTCCGACTATGGCTACACCTTC
CDR3 protein: CASSEQGSDYGYTF

clone size: NA
D gene: NA
J gene: TRBJ1-1
V gene: TRBV29-1
CDR3 DNA: TGCAGCGCAATAGTGAACACTGAAGCTTTCTTT
CDR3 protein: CSAIVNTEAFF

clone size: NA
D gene: NA
J gene: TRBJ2-4
V gene: TRBV30
CDR3 DNA: TGTGCCTGGGAGCCCCCAGGGAGGAAAAACATTCAGTACTTC
CDR3 protein: CAWEPPGRKNIQYF

clone size: medium-sized
D gene: TRBD1
J gene: TRBJ2-2
V gene: TRBV6-6
CDR3 DNA: TGTGCCAGCAGCCCAACAGGGGGCAGCGGGGAGCTGTTTTTT
CDR3 protein: CASSPTGGSGELFF

clone size: once
D gene: NA
J gene: TRBJ1-2
V gene: TRBV14
CDR3 DNA: TGTGCCAGCAGCTTCGCGGGAGCTAACTATGGCTACACCTTC
CDR3 protein: CASSFAGANYGYTF

clone size: NA
D gene: NA
J gene: TRBJ1-1
V gene: TRBV3-1/TRBV3-2
CDR3 DNA: TGTGCCAGCAGCCCAAATAGCGGGGCGATAGGGTGGGTAGCTTTCTTT
CDR3 protein: CASSPNSGAIGWVAFF

clone size: NA
D gene: NA
J gene: TRBJ1-5
V gene: TRBV6-2/TRBV6-3
CDR3 DNA: TGTGCCAGCAGTTACGGTGGACAGAGCAATCAGCCCCAGCATTTT
CDR3 protein: CASSYGGQSNQPQHF

clone size: NA
D gene: NA
J gene: TRBJ2-3
V gene: TRBV2
CDR3 DNA: TGTGCCAGCAGTTTTAACACAGATACGCAGTATTTT
CDR3 protein: CASSFNTDTQYF

clone size: NA
D gene: NA
J gene: TRBJ1-2
V gene: TRBV6-1
CDR3 DNA: TGTGCCAGCAGTGAAGTTGGAGGCTATAGGCTCACGGGGGTTGGCTACACCTTC
CDR3 protein: CASSEVGGYRLTGVGYTF

clone size: NA
D gene: NA
J gene: TRBJ1-1
V gene: TRBV10-2
CDR3 DNA: TGCGCCAGCAGCATGGGCATGAACACTGAAGCTTTCTTT
CDR3 protein: CASSMGMNTEAFF

clone size: NA
D gene: NA
J gene: TRBJ2-1
V gene: TRBV19
CDR3 DNA: TGTGCCAGTAGTGTTCAGGGGGGAAATGAGCAGTTCTTC
CDR3 protein: CASSVQGGNEQFF

clone size: NA
D gene: NA
J gene: TRBJ1-1
V gene: TRBV19
CDR3 DNA: TGTGCCAGTAGTCCACAGGGAGTCGGGACTTTCTTT
CDR3 protein: CASSPQGVGTFF

clone size: NA
D gene: TRBD1
J gene: TRBJ2-3
V gene: TRBV29-1
CDR3 DNA: TGCAGCGTTGTGACAGGGGTGGATACGCAGTATTTT
CDR3 protein: CSVVTGVDTQYF

clone size: NA
D gene: NA
J gene: TRBJ1-1
V gene: TRBV10-3
CDR3 DNA: TGTGCCATCAGTGAATTGGGCTTTGCTTTCTTT
CDR3 protein: CAISELGFAFF

clone size: NA
D gene: TRBD1
J gene: TRBJ1-2
V gene: TRBV5-1
CDR3 DNA: TGCGCCACCATCATCCAACAGGGGGCGCGAGACTATGGCTACACCTTC
CDR3 protein: CATIIQQGARDYGYTF

clone size: few
D gene: TRBD1
J gene: TRBJ1-2
V gene: TRBV6-1
CDR3 DNA: TGTGCCAGCAGTGTGGGACAGGGGGCCCCTAACTATGGCTACACCTTC
CDR3 protein: CASSVGQGAPNYGYTF

clone size: NA
D gene: TRBD1
J gene: TRBJ1-1
V gene: TRBV14
CDR3 DNA: TGTGCCAGCAGCCCTAGTTACAGGGGGGGGACTGAAGCTTTCTTT
CDR3 protein: CASSPSYRGGTEAFF

clone size: NA
D gene: NA
J gene: TRBJ1-4
V gene: TRBV18
CDR3 DNA: TGTGCCAGCTCATCACCATTCTTATTTGCTAATGAAAAACTGTTTTTT
CDR3 protein: CASSSPFLFANEKLFF

clone size: NA
D gene: TRBD1
J gene: TRBJ2-5
V gene: TRBV4-1
CDR3 DNA: TGCGCCAGCAGCCAAGTCGAGGGGGCCCCGGAGACCCAGTACTTC
CDR3 protein: CASSQVEGAPETQYF